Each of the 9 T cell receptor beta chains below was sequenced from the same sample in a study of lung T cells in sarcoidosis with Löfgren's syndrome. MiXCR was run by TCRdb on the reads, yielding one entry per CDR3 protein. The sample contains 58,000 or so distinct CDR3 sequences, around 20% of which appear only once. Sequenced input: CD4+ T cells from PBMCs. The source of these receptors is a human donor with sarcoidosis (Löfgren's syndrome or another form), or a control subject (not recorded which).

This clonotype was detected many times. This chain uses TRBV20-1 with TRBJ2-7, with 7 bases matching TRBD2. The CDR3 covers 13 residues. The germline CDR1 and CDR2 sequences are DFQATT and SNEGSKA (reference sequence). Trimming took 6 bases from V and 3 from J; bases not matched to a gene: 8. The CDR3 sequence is CSARSGIDYEQYF. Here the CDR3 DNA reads TGCAGTGCCCGGAGCGGGATAGACTACGAGCAGTACTTC.

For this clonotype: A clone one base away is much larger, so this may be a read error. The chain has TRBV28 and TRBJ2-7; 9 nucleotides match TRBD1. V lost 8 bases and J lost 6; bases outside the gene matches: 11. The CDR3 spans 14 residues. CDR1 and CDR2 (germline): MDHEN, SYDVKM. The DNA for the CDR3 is TGTGCCAGCCGAAACGACAGGGGGACCTTCGAGCAGTACTTC. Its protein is CASRNDRGTFEQYF.

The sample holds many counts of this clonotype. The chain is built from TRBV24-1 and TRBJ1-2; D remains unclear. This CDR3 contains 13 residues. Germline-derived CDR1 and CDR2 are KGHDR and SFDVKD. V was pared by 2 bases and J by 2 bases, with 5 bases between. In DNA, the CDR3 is TGTGCCACCAGTGATTCACAAAACTATGGCTACACCTTC. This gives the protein CATSDSQNYGYTF.

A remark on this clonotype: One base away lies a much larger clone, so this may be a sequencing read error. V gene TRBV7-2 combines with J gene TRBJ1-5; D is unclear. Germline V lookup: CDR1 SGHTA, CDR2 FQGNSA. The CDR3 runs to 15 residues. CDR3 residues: CASSLTAQDNQPRHF. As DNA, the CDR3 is TGTGCCAGCAGCTTAACAGCTCAAGACAATCAGCCCCGGCATTTT.

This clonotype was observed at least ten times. CDR3 loop: CSANRGAGGPSETQYF. In DNA form, the CDR3 reads TGCAGTGCTAACCGCGGAGCGGGAGGGCCTTCGGAGACCCAGTACTTC. The chain combines TRBV20-1 with TRBJ2-5, with 10 bases fitting TRBD2. V was clipped by 4 bases and J by 5 bases; unmatched bases: 13. The CDR3 covers 16 residues. From germline, CDR1 is DFQATT and CDR2 SNEGSKA (reference sequence).

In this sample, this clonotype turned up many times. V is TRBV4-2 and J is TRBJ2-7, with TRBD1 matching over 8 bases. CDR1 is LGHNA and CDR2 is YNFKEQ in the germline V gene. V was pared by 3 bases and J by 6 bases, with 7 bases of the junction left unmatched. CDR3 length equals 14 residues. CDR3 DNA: TGTGCCAGCAGCCAGCCGGGACAGGCCCCCGAGCAGTACTTC. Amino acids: CASSQPGQAPEQYF.

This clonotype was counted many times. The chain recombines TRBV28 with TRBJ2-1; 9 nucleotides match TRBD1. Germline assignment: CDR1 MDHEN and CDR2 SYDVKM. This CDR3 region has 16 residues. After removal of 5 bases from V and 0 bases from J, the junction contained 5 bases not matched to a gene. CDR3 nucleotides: TGTGCCAGCAGTCTACCGGGACAGGGCTCCTACAATGAGCAGTTCTTC. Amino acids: CASSLPGQGSYNEQFF.

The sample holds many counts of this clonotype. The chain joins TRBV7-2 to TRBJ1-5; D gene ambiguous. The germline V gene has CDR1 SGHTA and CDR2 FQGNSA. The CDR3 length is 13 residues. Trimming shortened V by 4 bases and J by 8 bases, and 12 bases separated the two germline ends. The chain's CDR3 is CASSSQMYEPQHF. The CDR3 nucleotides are TGTGCCAGCAGCTCCCAGATGTACGAGCCCCAGCATTTT.

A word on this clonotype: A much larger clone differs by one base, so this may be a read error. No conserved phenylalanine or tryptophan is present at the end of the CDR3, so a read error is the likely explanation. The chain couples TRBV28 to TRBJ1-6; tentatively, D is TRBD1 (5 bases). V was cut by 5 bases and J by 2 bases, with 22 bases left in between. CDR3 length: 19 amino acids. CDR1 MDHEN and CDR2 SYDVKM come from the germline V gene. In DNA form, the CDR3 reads TGTGCCAGCAGTAGTCGGGGGGGTATCAGGAAGACCTATAATTCACCCCTCCACCTT. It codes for CASSSRGGIRKTYNSPLHL.